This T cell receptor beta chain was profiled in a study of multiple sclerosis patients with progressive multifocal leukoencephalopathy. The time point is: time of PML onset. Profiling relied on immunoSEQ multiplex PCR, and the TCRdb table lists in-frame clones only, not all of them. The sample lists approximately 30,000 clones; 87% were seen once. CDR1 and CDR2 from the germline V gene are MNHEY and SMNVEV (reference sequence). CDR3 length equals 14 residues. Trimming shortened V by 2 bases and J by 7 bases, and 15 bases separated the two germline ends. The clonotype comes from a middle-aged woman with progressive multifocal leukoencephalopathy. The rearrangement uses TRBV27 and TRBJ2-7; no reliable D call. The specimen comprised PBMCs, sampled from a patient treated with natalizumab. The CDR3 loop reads CASSLSPHWWEQYF. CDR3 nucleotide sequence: TGTGCCAGCAGTTTAAGCCCGCACTGGTGGGAGCAGTACTTC.